The 28 T cell receptor beta chains below all came from one sample that was sequenced in a study of identifying expanded T cells in peripheral blood. Data came from immunoSEQ multiplex PCR; TCRdb stores just in-frame clones and leaves some out. The sample holds 70,000 to 95,000 clones, about 90% seen once. The material sequenced was blood. Receptors were obtained from a person aged 18 to 75 in good health.

This clone was observed a few times. The chain employs TRBV9 and TRBJ1-6; TRBD1 matches 9 bases. Germline V gene data show CDR1 as SGDLS and CDR2 as YYNGEE. V shed 0 bases, J shed 7 bases, and the junction held 2 bases outside the gene matches. This CDR3 has 15 amino acids. CDR3 region: CASSVEGQGNSPLHF. The DNA of the CDR3 is TGTGCCAGCAGCGTAGAGGGACAGGGCAATTCACCCCTCCACTTT.

V and J are TRBV4-2 and TRBJ2-1; TRBD1 agrees at 10 bases. V gave up 4 bases and J gave up 7 bases; unmatched junction bases: 7. Germline V gives CDR1 LGHNA, CDR2 YNFKEQ. This CDR3 spans 15 amino acids. The CDR3 DNA reads TGTGCCAGCAGCCTCCGCGACAGGGGGCAGAATGAGCAGTTCTTC. Its translation: CASSLRDRGQNEQFF.

The chain recombines TRBV4-2 with TRBJ2-7; 9 nucleotides align to TRBD2. The CDR3 covers 15 residues. Trimming at V came to 4 bases and at J to 2 bases, leaving 6 bases not matched to a gene. The germline V gene encodes CDR1 LGHNA and CDR2 YNFKEQ. The chain's CDR3 is CASSPEASGTYEQYF. The CDR3 nucleotides read TGTGCCAGCAGCCCTGAGGCTAGCGGGACCTACGAGCAGTACTTC.

The chain uses TRBV4-1 and TRBJ2-7; 8 positions agree with TRBD2. This CDR3 contains 18 residues. The germline gives CDR1 MGHRA, CDR2 YSYEKL. V trimming: 4 bases; J trimming: 3 bases; junction bases outside the gene matches: 17. CDR3 DNA: TGCGCCAGCAGCCCCACCTTGGTAGCGGGGCGTTTGGGCTACGAGCAGTACTTC. It encodes CASSPTLVAGRLGYEQYF.

This sequence joins TRBV5-1 and TRBJ1-4; no firm D call. This CDR3 region has 14 residues. V gave up 2 bases and J gave up 0 bases, with 5 bases separating them. CDR1 and CDR2 from the germline V gene are SGHRS and YFSETQ. Written as DNA, the CDR3 is TGCGCCAGCAGCTTACTCACAACTAATGAAAAACTGTTTTTT. It yields the protein CASSLLTTNEKLFF.

The rearrangement uses TRBV6-1 and TRBJ2-2; 12 nucleotides match TRBD1. Germline CDR1 and CDR2: MNHNS and SASEGT. The CDR3 contains 14 residues. Trimming cost V 8 bases and J 7 bases; bases outside gene matches: 5. The CDR3 loop reads CASRDRGLGGELFF. DNA of the CDR3: TGTGCCAGCCGGGACAGGGGGCTCGGCGGGGAGCTGTTTTTT.

The chain combines TRBV2 with TRBJ1-3; D is undetermined. This CDR3 spans 14 amino acids. V shed 5 bases and J shed 0 bases, with 8 bases lying between them. Germline loops: CDR1 SNHLY, CDR2 FYNNEI. The CDR3 is CASSPYDSGNTIYF. CDR3 nucleotide sequence: TGTGCCAGCAGTCCTTACGACTCTGGAAACACCATATATTTT.

This clone was seen just once. The CDR3 loop reads CASSLRDRGTYNEQFF. The CDR3 DNA sequence: TGTGCCAGCAGCCTCCGGGACAGGGGGACCTACAATGAGCAGTTCTTC. V gene TRBV7-8 combines with J gene TRBJ2-1, with 11 bases aligning to TRBD1. V dropped 5 bases and J dropped 2; count of bases not matched to a gene: 5. CDR1 is SGHVS and CDR2 is FQNEAQ in the germline V gene. The CDR3 runs 16 residues.

The chain is built from TRBV30 and TRBJ2-1, with TRBD2 identical over 7 bases. Germline V gene sequence: CDR1 GTSNPN, CDR2 SVGIG (reference sequence). The CDR3 contains 14 residues. Germline trimming cut 6 bases from V and 0 bases from J; bases unmatched to any gene: 5. CDR3 DNA sequence: TGTGCCTGTAATCGCGGGAGCTCCTACAATGAGCAGTTCTTC. Residues: CACNRGSSYNEQFF.

In its sample, this clone was seen a few times. For the CDR3, the DNA is TGCGCCAGCGGGACAGGAGGAGTTGGCGGGGAGCTGTTTTTT. It specifies CASGTGGVGGELFF. The chain couples TRBV5-1 to TRBJ2-2, with 8 bases identical to TRBD1. Germline V gene data show CDR1 as SGHRS and CDR2 as YFSETQ. V trimming: 7 bases; J trimming: 7 bases; junction bases outside the gene matches: 9. CDR3 length: 14 amino acids.

This chain joins TRBV7-8 and TRBJ1-2, with 8 bases that match TRBD1. Trimming took 1 base from V and 2 from J; bases not matched to a gene: 3. The CDR3 is 15 amino acids. Germline CDR1 and CDR2: SGHVS and FQNEAQ. The CDR3 protein is CASSLVTGGNYGYTF. DNA for the CDR3: TGTGCCAGCAGCTTAGTAACAGGGGGGAACTATGGCTACACCTTC.

The chain recombines TRBV7-2 with TRBJ1-2; TRBD1 aligns across 11 bases. Germline CDR1 is SGHTA and CDR2 is FQGNSA. V was clipped by 1 base and J by 7 bases; unmatched bases: 2. The CDR3 is 14 amino acids. In nucleotides, the CDR3 is TGTGCCAGCAGCTTAGTCGGGACAGGGGGTGGCTACACCTTC. Translation gives CASSLVGTGGGYTF.

This sequence joins TRBV5-4 and TRBJ2-5; weak D call: TRBD1 (6 bases). Germline V gene lookup returns CDR1 SGHNT and CDR2 YYREEE (reference sequence). The V end lost 5 bases, the J end lost 3 bases, and 8 bases lay between the germline ends. The CDR3 covers 12 residues. The CDR3 loop is CASRKGEETQYF. The DNA for the CDR3 is TGTGCCAGCAGAAAGGGGGAAGAGACCCAGTACTTC.

The CDR3 nucleotides are TGCAGCGTTAGCCAGGGGCTTGGAGGCTACACCTTC. It yields the protein CSVSQGLGGYTF. V usage is TRBV29-1 and J usage is TRBJ1-2; a possible D gene is TRBD1 (6 bases). CDR1 and CDR2 from the germline V gene are SQVTM and ANQGSEA. The CDR3 covers 12 residues. V lost 5 bases to trimming and J lost 8 bases, with 15 bases between them.

J is TRBJ1-2 and V is TRBV5-1; 7 nucleotides match TRBD1. Germline V gene data show CDR1 as SGHRS and CDR2 as YFSETQ. Trimming removed 4 bases from V and 1 base from J; junction bases left unmatched: 10. This CDR3 comprises 16 residues. CDR3 loop: CASSPGSAGGNYGYTF. In DNA, the CDR3 is TGCGCCAGCAGCCCGGGGAGTGCAGGGGGTAACTATGGCTACACCTTC.

The chain couples TRBV5-1 to TRBJ1-1; TRBD1 is a possible D gene (5 bases). Between the trimmed V and J ends, which lost 0 bases and 12 bases, there was a span of 18 bases. CDR3 length equals 14 residues. CDR1 and CDR2 from the germline V gene are SGHRS and YFSETQ. Written as DNA, the CDR3 is TGCGCCAGCAGCTTGGACACCGGGACTCCTCCACCTTTCTTT. Amino acid sequence: CASSLDTGTPPPFF.

The J gene is TRBJ1-1, the V gene TRBV6-5, with unresolved D. There are 14 residues in the CDR3. CDR1 and CDR2 (germline): MNHEY, SVGAGI. V was cut by 3 bases and J by 5 bases, with 13 bases left in between. Here the CDR3 reads CASSYGRSGTEAFF. CDR3 nucleotide sequence: TGTGCCAGCAGTTATGGGCGGTCGGGGACTGAAGCTTTCTTT.

The chain is built from TRBV19 and TRBJ1-3, with no clear D. Trimming removed 10 bases at V and 0 bases at J, with 16 bases between. The CDR3 has 15 amino acids. CDR1 and CDR2 (germline): LNHDA, SQIVND (reference sequence). The CDR3 bases are TGTGCCACCAAACAAAATTCTTACTCTGGAAACACCATATATTTT. This translates into CATKQNSYSGNTIYF.

This clone has more than one count but fewer than ten. J is TRBJ2-6 and V is TRBV2; TRBD1 matches 8 bases. V shed 8 bases, J shed 0 bases, and the junction held 12 bases outside the gene matches. Germline loops: CDR1 SNHLY, CDR2 FYNNEI. The CDR3 runs to 18 residues. Written as DNA, the CDR3 is TGTGCCAGCCGGACAGGGCCCGGACAAAGCTCTGGGGCCAACGTCCTGACTTTC. Translation gives CASRTGPGQSSGANVLTF.

V usage is TRBV7-8 and J usage is TRBJ2-1, with D possibly matching TRBD1 (6 bases). CDR1 is SGHVS and CDR2 is FQNEAQ in the germline V gene. The CDR3 sequence is 11 residues long. V lost 4 bases, J lost 9 bases, and 7 bases lay in between. The CDR3 region has the DNA TGTGCCAGCAGCTACAGGGCTGAGCAGTTCTTC. This translates into CASSYRAEQFF. The full variable domain, with the rest looked up from reference TRBV7-8 and TRBJ2-1, is GAGVSQSPRYKVAKRGQDVALRCDPISGHVSLFWYQQALGQGPEFLTYFQNEAQLDKSGLPSDRFFAERPEGSVSTLKIQRTQQEDSAVYLCASSYRAEQFFGPGTRLTVL.

The chain is built from TRBV30 and TRBJ2-7; D gene uncertain. The germline V gene encodes CDR1 GTSNPN and CDR2 SVGIG (reference sequence). This CDR3 contains 12 residues. V was shortened by 4 bases and J by 2 bases, with 9 bases between the two germline ends. The CDR3 DNA reads TGTGCCTGGAACAACCCGACCTACGAGCAGTACTTC. Translating gives CAWNNPTYEQYF. Together with reference TRBV30 and TRBJ2-7, the CDR3 gives the full variable domain: SQTIHQWPATLVQPVGSPLSLECTVEGTSNPNLYWYRQAAGRGLQLLFYSVGIGQISSEVPQNLSASRPQDRQFILSSKKLLLSDSGFYLCAWNNPTYEQYFGPGTRLTVT.

The CDR3 sequence is CASSSQRGGPSTDTQYF. In DNA, the CDR3 is TGTGCCAGCAGCTCCCAGCGGGGGGGCCCTAGCACAGATACGCAGTATTTT. The gene calls are TRBV7-3 and TRBJ2-3; 10 nucleotides align to TRBD2. The CDR3 has 17 residues. CDR1 SGHTA and CDR2 FQGTGA come from the germline V gene. V lost 4 bases, J lost 0 bases, and 7 bases stayed unmatched.

The J gene is TRBJ1-1, the V gene TRBV30, with D perhaps matching TRBD1 (5 bases). CDR3 size: 13 residues. The germline gives CDR1 GTSNPN, CDR2 SVGIG (reference sequence). This CDR3 is CAKEGRANTEAFF. CDR3 DNA sequence: TGTGCAAAAGAGGGCAGGGCCAACACTGAAGCTTTCTTT.

V gene TRBV30 combines with J gene TRBJ1-3; D remains ambiguous. The CDR3 spans 11 residues. CDR1 is GTSNPN, CDR2 SVGIG, per germline (reference sequence). Between the trimmed V and J ends, which lost 7 bases and 3 bases, there was a span of 7 bases. The CDR3 here is CASTIGNTIYF. For the CDR3, the DNA is TGTGCCTCGACAATTGGAAACACCATATATTTT.

This rearrangement joins TRBV6-1 to TRBJ1-5; 7 positions agree with TRBD1. The CDR3 sequence is 11 residues long. CDR1 is MNHNS, CDR2 SASEGT, per germline. V gave up 7 bases and J gave up 7 bases; unmatched junction bases: 1. CDR3 in amino acids: CASTRGQPQHF. CDR3 coding DNA: TGTGCCAGCACCAGGGGGCAGCCCCAGCATTTT.

The J gene is TRBJ2-4, the V gene TRBV19; no clear D. The germline CDR1 and CDR2 sequences are LNHDA and SQIVND (reference sequence). The V gene lost 5 bases and the J gene lost 0 bases, with 20 bases spanning the gap. The CDR3 covers 18 residues. The CDR3 reads CASSPYPQLDGAKNIQYF. The CDR3 DNA reads as TGTGCCAGTAGTCCATACCCCCAATTGGACGGAGCCAAAAACATTCAGTACTTC.

This clone was detected only once. The V call is TRBV27, the J call TRBJ1-1; D possibly corresponds to TRBD1 (5 bases). The CDR3 has 14 residues. Germline V gene sequence: CDR1 MNHEY, CDR2 SMNVEV (reference sequence). The V end lost 2 bases, the J end lost 6 bases, and 13 bases lay between the germline ends. CDR3 residues: CASSLAGTFSEAFF. Written as DNA, the CDR3 is TGTGCCAGCAGTTTAGCAGGGACTTTTTCTGAAGCTTTCTTT.

This chain connects TRBV4-2 to TRBJ2-3; 11 nucleotides agree with TRBD2. Germline CDR1 is LGHNA and CDR2 is YNFKEQ. Trimming cost V 4 bases and J 2 bases; bases outside gene matches: 8. This CDR3 has 17 amino acids. The CDR3 bases are TGTGCCAGCAGCCCTTCGTTAGCGGGAGGGCCCACAGATACGCAGTATTTT. It is translated as CASSPSLAGGPTDTQYF.